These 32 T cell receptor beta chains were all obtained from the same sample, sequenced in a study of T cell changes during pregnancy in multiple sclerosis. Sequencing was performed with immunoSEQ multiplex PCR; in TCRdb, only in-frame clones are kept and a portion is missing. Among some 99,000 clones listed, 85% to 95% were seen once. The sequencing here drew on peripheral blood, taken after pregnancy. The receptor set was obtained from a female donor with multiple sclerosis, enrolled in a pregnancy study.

The CDR3: CASSSTSLIGGRQGYTF. In DNA form, the CDR3 reads TGTGCCAGTAGTAGTACGAGCCTTATAGGGGGCAGGCAAGGCTACACCTTC. V gene TRBV19 combines with J gene TRBJ1-2, with TRBD1 identical over 7 bases. V dropped 4 bases and J dropped 8; count of bases not matched to a gene: 19. Germline loops: CDR1 LNHDA, CDR2 SQIVND (reference sequence). The CDR3 is made up of 17 amino acids.

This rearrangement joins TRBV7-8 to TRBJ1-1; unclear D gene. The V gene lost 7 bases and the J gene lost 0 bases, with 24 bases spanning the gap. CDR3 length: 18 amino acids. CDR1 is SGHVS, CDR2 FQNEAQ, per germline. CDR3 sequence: CASTSGWPGILLNTEAFF. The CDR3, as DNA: TGTGCCAGCACCTCCGGATGGCCCGGGATTTTATTGAACACTGAAGCTTTCTTT.

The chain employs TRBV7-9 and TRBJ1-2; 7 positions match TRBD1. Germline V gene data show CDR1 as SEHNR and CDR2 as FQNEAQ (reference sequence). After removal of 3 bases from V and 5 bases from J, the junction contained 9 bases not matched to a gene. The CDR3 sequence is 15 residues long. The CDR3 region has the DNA TGTGCCAGCAGCTTCCCCCCCGGGACAGCATATGGCTACACCTTC. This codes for CASSFPPGTAYGYTF.

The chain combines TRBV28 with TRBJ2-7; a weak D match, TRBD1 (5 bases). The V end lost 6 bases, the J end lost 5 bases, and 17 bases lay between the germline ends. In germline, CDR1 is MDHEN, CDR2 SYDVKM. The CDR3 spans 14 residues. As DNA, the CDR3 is TGTGCCAGCAGCCTGGGGCTAGGGGTCGACGAGCAGTACTTC. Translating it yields CASSLGLGVDEQYF.

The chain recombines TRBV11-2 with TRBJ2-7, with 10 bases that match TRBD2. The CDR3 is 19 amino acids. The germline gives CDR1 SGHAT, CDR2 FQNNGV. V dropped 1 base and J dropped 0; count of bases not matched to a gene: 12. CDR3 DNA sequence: TGTGCCAGCAGCTTAGTGCCTAGCGGGAGTACCCGGAGCTCCTACGAGCAGTACTTC. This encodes CASSLVPSGSTRSSYEQYF.

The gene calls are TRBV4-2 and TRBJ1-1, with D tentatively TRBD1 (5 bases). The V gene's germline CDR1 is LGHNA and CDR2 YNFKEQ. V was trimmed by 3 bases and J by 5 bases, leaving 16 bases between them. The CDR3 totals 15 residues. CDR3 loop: CASSQRTAGGTEAFF. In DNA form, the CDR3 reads TGTGCCAGCAGCCAGAGGACGGCGGGGGGAACTGAAGCTTTCTTT.

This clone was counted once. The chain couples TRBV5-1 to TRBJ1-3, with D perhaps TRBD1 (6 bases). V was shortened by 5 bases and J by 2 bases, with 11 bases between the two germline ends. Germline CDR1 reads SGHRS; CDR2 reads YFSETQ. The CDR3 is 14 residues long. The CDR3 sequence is CASSSDSTGNTIYF. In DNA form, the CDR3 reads TGCGCCAGCAGTTCGGACAGTACTGGAAACACCATATATTTT.

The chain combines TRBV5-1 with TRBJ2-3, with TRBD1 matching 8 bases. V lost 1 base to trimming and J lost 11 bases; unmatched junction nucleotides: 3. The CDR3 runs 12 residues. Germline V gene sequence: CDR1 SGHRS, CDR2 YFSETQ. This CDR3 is CASSLSGGGQYF. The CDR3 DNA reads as TGCGCCAGCAGCTTGTCAGGGGGCGGGCAGTATTTT.

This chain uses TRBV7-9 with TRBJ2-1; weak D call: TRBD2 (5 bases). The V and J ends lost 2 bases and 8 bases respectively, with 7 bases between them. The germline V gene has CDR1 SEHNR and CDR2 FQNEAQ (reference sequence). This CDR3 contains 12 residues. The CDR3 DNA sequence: TGTGCCAGCAGCTTAACGGGGTATGAGCAGTTCTTC. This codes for CASSLTGYEQFF. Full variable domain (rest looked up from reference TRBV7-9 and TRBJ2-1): DTGVSQNPRHKITKRGQNVTFRCDPISEHNRLYWYRQTLGQGPEFLTYFQNEAQLEKSRLLSDRFSAERPKGSFSTLEIQRTEQGDSAMYLCASSLTGYEQFFGPGTRLTVL.

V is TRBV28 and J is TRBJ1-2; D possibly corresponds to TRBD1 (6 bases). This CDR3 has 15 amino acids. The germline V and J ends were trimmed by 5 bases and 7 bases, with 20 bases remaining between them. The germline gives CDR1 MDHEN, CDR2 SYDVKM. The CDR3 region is CASSTSIDRRAGYTF. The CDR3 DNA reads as TGTGCCAGCAGTACCTCCATTGACAGGCGGGCTGGCTACACCTTC.

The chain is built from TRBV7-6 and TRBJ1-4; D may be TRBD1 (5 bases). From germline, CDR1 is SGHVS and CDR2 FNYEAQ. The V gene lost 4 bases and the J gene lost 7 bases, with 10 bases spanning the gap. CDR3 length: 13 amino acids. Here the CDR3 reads CASSSDSVEKLFF. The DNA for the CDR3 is TGTGCCAGCAGCTCAGACAGTGTTGAAAAACTGTTTTTT.

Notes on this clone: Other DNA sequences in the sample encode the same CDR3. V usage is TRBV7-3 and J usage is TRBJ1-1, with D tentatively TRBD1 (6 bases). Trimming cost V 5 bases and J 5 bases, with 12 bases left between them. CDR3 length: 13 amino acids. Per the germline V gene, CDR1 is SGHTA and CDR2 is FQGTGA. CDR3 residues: CASSGGAETEAFF. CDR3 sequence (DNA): TGTGCCAGCAGCGGGGGCGCAGAGACTGAAGCTTTCTTT.

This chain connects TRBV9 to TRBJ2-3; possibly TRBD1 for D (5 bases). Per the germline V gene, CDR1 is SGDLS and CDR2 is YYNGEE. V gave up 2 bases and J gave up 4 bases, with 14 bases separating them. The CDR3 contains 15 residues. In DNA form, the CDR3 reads TGTGCCAGCAGCGTTCGAGGAGTAGGGGCAGATACGCAGTATTTT. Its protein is CASSVRGVGADTQYF.

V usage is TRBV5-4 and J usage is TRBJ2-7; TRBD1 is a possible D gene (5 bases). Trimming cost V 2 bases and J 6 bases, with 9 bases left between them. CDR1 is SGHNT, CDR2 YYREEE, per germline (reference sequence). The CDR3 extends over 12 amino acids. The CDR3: CASSFAGREQYF. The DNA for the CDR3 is TGTGCCAGCAGCTTTGCAGGGCGCGAGCAGTACTTC.

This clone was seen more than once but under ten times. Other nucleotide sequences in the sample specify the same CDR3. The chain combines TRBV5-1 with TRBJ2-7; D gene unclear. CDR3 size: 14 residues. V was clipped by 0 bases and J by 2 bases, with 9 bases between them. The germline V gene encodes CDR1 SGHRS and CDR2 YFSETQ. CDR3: CASSLVVSPYEQYF. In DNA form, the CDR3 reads TGCGCCAGCAGCTTGGTCGTCAGTCCCTACGAGCAGTACTTC.

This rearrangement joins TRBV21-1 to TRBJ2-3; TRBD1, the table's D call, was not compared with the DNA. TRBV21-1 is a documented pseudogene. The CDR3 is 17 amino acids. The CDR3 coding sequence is TGTGCCAGCAGCAAAAGGGATTCCGGACAGAACACAGATACGCAGTATTTT. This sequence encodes CASSKRDSGQNTDTQYF.

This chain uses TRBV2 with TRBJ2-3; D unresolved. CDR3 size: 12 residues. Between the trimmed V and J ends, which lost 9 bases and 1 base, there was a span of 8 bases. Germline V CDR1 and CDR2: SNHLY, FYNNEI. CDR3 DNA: TGTGCCAGTCGCCAGGGCACAGATACGCAGTATTTT. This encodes CASRQGTDTQYF.

This CDR3 reads CASSAGQGVYEQYF. The DNA for the CDR3 is TGTGCCAGCAGTGCGGGACAGGGGGTTTACGAGCAGTACTTC. The gene calls are TRBV27 and TRBJ2-7; 11 bases line up with TRBD1. The CDR3 spans 14 residues. Germline lookup yields CDR1 MNHEY and CDR2 SMNVEV (reference sequence). V lost 5 bases and J lost 4; bases outside the gene matches: 4.

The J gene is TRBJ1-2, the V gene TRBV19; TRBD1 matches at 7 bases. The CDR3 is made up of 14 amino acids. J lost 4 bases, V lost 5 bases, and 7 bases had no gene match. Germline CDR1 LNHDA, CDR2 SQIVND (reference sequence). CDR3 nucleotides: TGTGCCAGTAGTTCCCGGACAGGAGGCTATGGCTACACCTTC. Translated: CASSSRTGGYGYTF. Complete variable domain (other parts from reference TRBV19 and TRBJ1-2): DGGITQSPKYLFRKEGQNVTLSCEQNLNHDAMYWYRQDPGQGLRLIYYSQIVNDFQKGDIAEGYSVSREKKESFPLTVTSAQKNPTAFYLCASSSRTGGYGYTFGSGTRLTVV.

The CDR3: CASSPRQGDTEAFF. CDR3 nucleotides: TGTGCCAGCTCACCTCGACAGGGGGACACTGAAGCTTTCTTT. The chain recombines TRBV18 with TRBJ1-1, with 9 positions matching TRBD1. Germline CDR1 is KGHSH and CDR2 is LQKENI. V shed 3 bases, J shed 3 bases, and the junction held 2 bases outside the gene matches. The CDR3 loop spans 14 amino acids. The full variable domain, completed using reference TRBV18 and TRBJ1-1, is NAGVMQNPRHLVRRRGQEARLRCSPMKGHSHVYWYRQLPEEGLKFMVYLQKENIIDESGMPKERFSAEFPKEGPSILRIQQVVRGDSAAYFCASSPRQGDTEAFFGQGTRLTVV.

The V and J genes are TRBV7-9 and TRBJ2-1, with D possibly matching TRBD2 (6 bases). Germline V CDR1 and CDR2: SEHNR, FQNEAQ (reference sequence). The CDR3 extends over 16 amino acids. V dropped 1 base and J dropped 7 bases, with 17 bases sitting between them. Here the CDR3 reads CASSLGTITMTNEQFF. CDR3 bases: TGTGCCAGCAGCTTAGGGACTATCACCATGACTAATGAGCAGTTCTTC.

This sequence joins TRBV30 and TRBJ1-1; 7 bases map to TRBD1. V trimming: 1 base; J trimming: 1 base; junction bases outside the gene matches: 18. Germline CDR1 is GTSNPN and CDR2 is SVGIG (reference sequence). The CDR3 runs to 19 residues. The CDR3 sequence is CAWSGGTGPKTGENTEAFF. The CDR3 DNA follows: TGTGCCTGGAGTGGGGGGACGGGTCCCAAAACAGGGGAGAACACTGAAGCTTTCTTT.

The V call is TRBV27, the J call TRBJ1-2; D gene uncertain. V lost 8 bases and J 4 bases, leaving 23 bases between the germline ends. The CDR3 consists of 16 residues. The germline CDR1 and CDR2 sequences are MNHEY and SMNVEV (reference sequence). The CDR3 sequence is CASRVGSPPYRYGYTF. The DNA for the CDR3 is TGTGCCAGCCGAGTCGGGAGCCCACCTTATCGCTATGGCTACACCTTC.

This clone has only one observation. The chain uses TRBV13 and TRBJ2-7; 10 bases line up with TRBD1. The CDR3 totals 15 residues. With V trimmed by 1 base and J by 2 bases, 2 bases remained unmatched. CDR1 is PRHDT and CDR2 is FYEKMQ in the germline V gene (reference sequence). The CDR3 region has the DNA TGTGCCAGCAGCTTAGAAGGGACAGGGGCCTACGAGCAGTACTTC. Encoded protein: CASSLEGTGAYEQYF.

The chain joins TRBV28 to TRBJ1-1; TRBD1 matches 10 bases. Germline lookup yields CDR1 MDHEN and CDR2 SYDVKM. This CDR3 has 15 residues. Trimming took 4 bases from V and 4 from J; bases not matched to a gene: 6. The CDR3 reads CASSSPGTGVTEAFF. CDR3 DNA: TGTGCCAGCAGTTCTCCCGGGACAGGGGTCACTGAAGCTTTCTTT.

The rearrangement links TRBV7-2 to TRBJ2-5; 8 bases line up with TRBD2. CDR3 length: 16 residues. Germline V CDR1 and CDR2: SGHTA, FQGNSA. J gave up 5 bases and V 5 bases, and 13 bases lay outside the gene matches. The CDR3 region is CASSPGGSGSSETQYF. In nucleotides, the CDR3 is TGTGCCAGCAGCCCCGGGGGAAGCGGGAGTTCTGAGACCCAGTACTTC.

The CDR3 nucleotides read TGTGCCAGCAGTGTGGACTACGCCAACGAGCAGTACTTC. This sequence encodes CASSVDYANEQYF. V gene TRBV6-4 combines with J gene TRBJ2-7; tentative D call: TRBD2 (6 bases). Germline loops: CDR1 MRHNA, CDR2 SNTAGT. V lost 4 bases and J 5 bases, leaving 12 bases between the germline ends. CDR3 length: 13 residues.

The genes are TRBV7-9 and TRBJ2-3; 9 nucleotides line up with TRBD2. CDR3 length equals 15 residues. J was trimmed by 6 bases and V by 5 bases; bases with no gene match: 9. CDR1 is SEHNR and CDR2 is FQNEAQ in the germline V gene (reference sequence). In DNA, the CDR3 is TGTGCCAGCAGCAGACTAGCGGCCACCGGGGATACGCAGTATTTT. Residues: CASSRLAATGDTQYF.

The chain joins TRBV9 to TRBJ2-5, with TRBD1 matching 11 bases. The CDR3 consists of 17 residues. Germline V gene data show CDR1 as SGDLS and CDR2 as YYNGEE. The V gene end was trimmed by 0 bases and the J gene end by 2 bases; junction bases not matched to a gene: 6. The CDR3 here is CASSVGMGTGGQETQYF. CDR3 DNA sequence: TGTGCCAGCAGCGTAGGGATGGGGACAGGGGGGCAAGAGACCCAGTACTTC.

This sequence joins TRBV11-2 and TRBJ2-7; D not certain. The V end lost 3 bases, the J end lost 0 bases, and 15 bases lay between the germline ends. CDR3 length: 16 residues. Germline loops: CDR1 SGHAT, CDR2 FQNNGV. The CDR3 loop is CASSLYPFRYSYEQYF. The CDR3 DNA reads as TGTGCCAGCAGCTTGTATCCTTTTCGGTACTCCTACGAGCAGTACTTC.

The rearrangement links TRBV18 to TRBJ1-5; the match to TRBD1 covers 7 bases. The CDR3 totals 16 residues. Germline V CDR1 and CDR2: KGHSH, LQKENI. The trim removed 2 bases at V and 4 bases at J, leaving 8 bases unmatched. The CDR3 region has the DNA TGTGCCAGCTCACCAATGTATCAGACAGGGAATCAGCCCCAGCATTTT. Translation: CASSPMYQTGNQPQHF.

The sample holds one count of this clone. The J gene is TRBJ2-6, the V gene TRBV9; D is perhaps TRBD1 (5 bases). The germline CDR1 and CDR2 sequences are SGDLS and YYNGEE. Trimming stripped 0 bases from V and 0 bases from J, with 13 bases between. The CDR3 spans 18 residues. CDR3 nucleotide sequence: TGTGCCAGCAGCGTAGCCATAACAGGTAACTCTGGGGCCAACGTCCTGACTTTC. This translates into CASSVAITGNSGANVLTF.